Below, 20 T cell receptor beta chains from the same sample are listed, as sequenced in a study of blood T cell repertoires in COVID-19. TCRdb's copy holds only in-frame clones and misses some; the assay was immunoSEQ multiplex PCR. The data contain roughly 220,000 clones, approximately 84% of them singletons. The specimen sequenced was peripheral blood. These receptors originate from a woman aged 30 to 39 who had recovered from COVID-19.

The chain uses TRBV28 and TRBJ2-5, with 7 positions matching TRBD1. With 8 bases clipped from V and 5 bases from J, the junction kept 11 bases outside the gene matches. CDR3 length: 14 residues. Germline V gene sequence: CDR1 MDHEN, CDR2 SYDVKM. CDR3 residues: CASSPGQVGETQYF. For the CDR3, the DNA is TGTGCCAGCTCCCCCGGACAGGTTGGGGAGACCCAGTACTTC.

This chain uses TRBV28 with TRBJ2-3, with TRBD1 matching over 7 bases. Germline V gives CDR1 MDHEN, CDR2 SYDVKM. The CDR3 runs 17 residues. J was trimmed by 4 bases and V by 6 bases; bases with no gene match: 16. The CDR3 reads CASRTILVRGTADTQYF. The DNA for the CDR3 is TGTGCCAGCAGGACCATCTTGGTCAGGGGGACCGCAGATACGCAGTATTTT.

The rearrangement joins TRBV4-1 to TRBJ2-5; the match to TRBD2 covers 10 bases. Trimming took 5 bases from V and 4 from J; bases not matched to a gene: 7. This CDR3 contains 15 residues. The germline CDR1 and CDR2 sequences are MGHRA and YSYEKL. Here the CDR3 DNA reads TGCGCCAGCAGCGCCTCTAGCGGGAGTTTAGAGACCCAGTACTTC. Residues: CASSASSGSLETQYF.

The CDR3 DNA reads TGTGCCAGCAGCCCGACAGGGTTAGAAGAGACCCAGTACTTC. This gives the protein CASSPTGLEETQYF. The J gene is TRBJ2-5, the V gene TRBV7-9, with 7 bases that match TRBD1. J lost 3 bases, V lost 5 bases, and 6 bases had no gene match. Germline assignment: CDR1 SEHNR and CDR2 FQNEAQ (reference sequence). The CDR3 totals 14 residues.

The V call is TRBV7-3, the J call TRBJ2-1; 8 bases are a match to TRBD2. The CDR3 loop spans 15 amino acids. The germline V gene has CDR1 SGHTA and CDR2 FQGTGA. Trimming at V came to 2 bases and at J to 5 bases, leaving 5 bases not matched to a gene. CDR3 sequence reads: CASSLSTSANNEQFF. The CDR3 region has the DNA TGTGCCAGCAGCTTATCGACTAGCGCCAACAATGAGCAGTTCTTC.

The rearrangement links TRBV15 to TRBJ1-1; D uncertain. The V and J ends lost 0 bases and 7 bases respectively, with 12 bases between them. The germline V gene has CDR1 LNHNV and CDR2 YYDKDF (reference sequence). The CDR3 has 14 residues. The CDR3 DNA sequence: TGTGCCACCAGCAGAGATCCCCTTCAGGTTGAAGCTTTCTTT. Translation: CATSRDPLQVEAFF.

Of note for this clone: This same CDR3 is encoded by further DNA sequences in the sample. The V and J genes are TRBV27 and TRBJ1-2; D gene ambiguous. The CDR3 totals 13 residues. Looked up from germline, CDR1 is MNHEY and CDR2 is SMNVEV (reference sequence). V was shortened by 2 bases and J by 2 bases, with 6 bases between the two germline ends. In DNA, the CDR3 is TGTGCCAGCAGTTTACGGGGAAACTATGGCTACACCTTC. Translated, it gives CASSLRGNYGYTF.

The chain carries TRBV5-6 and TRBJ1-4, with 7 bases fitting TRBD1. The CDR3 has 16 amino acids. The V and J ends lost 4 bases and 8 bases, in that order; junction bases with no gene match: 14. Germline lookup yields CDR1 SGHDT and CDR2 YYEEEE. CDR3 sequence (DNA): TGTGCCAGCAGCCCCCCAGGGGTGACAGGGTTCGAAAAACTGTTTTTT. It translates to CASSPPGVTGFEKLFF.

This clone appeared once. V usage is TRBV11-3 and J usage is TRBJ2-5; 8 positions match TRBD1. V lost 5 bases to trimming and J lost 2 bases; unmatched junction nucleotides: 7. From germline, CDR1 is SGHNT and CDR2 YENEEA. This CDR3 spans 15 amino acids. The CDR3 protein is CASSPGQGIQETQYF. The CDR3 DNA reads as TGTGCCAGCAGCCCCGGACAGGGAATTCAAGAGACCCAGTACTTC. Full variable domain (missing parts from reference TRBV11-3 and TRBJ2-5): EAGVVQSPRYKIIEKKQPVAFWCNPISGHNTLYWYLQNLGQGPELLIRYENEEAVDDSQLPKDRFSAERLKGVDSTLKIQPAELGDSAVYLCASSPGQGIQETQYFGPGTRLLVL.

This clone was seen only once. Relative to the germline gene, one junction end is altered; a read error may explain this. V usage is TRBV7-7 and J usage is TRBJ2-2, with 9 bases that match TRBD2. The CDR3 sequence is 14 residues long. The V gene's germline CDR1 is SSHAT and CDR2 FNYEAQ (reference sequence). CDR3 amino acids: CASSSGTSPGELFF. Here the CDR3 DNA reads TGTGCTAGCAGCTCCGGGACTAGCCCCGGGGAGCTGTTTTTT. The full variable domain, in which reference TRBV7-7 and TRBJ2-2 provide the parts outside the CDR3, is GAGVSQSPRYKVTKRGQDVTLRCDPISSHATLYWYQQALGQGPEFLTYFNYEAQPDKSGLPSDRFSAERPEGSISTLTIQRTEQRDSAMYRCASSSGTSPGELFFGEGSRLTVL.

The chain has TRBV30 and TRBJ1-5; no firm D call. V was cut by 0 bases and J by 4 bases, with 10 bases left in between. This CDR3 has 14 residues. Germline-derived CDR1 and CDR2 are GTSNPN and SVGIG (reference sequence). The CDR3 nucleotides read TGTGCCTGGAGTGTACTGACGGGGAATCAGCCCCAGCATTTT. Translation: CAWSVLTGNQPQHF.

The chain couples TRBV27 to TRBJ2-7; possible D gene TRBD2, 5 bases. This CDR3 comprises 14 residues. CDR1 and CDR2 (germline): MNHEY, SMNVEV (reference sequence). V lost 5 bases to trimming and J lost 2 bases, with 13 bases between them. CDR3: CASSPRGYTYEQYF. The DNA for the CDR3 is TGTGCCAGCAGTCCCCGGGGTTATACCTACGAGCAGTACTTC.

The V call is TRBV3-1 (or the pseudogene TRBV3-2), the J call TRBJ2-5; D call uncertain. The CDR3 extends over 14 amino acids. V lost 1 base and J lost 2, with 8 bases in between. The germline gives CDR1 LGHDT, CDR2 YNNKEL (reference sequence). The CDR3 nucleotides read TGTGCCAGCAGCCAAGTAGAGGTACAAGAGACCCAGTACTTC. Translated, it gives CASSQVEVQETQYF.

The chain joins TRBV6-4 to TRBJ1-2; tentative D call: TRBD1 (6 bases). The CDR3 extends over 14 amino acids. With 7 bases removed from V and 2 bases from J, the gap between germline ends came to 14 bases. CDR1 MRHNA and CDR2 SNTAGT come from the germline V gene. The DNA for the CDR3 is TGTGCCAGCACCCCGGACAGCGAAAACTATGGCTACACCTTC. Protein: CASTPDSENYGYTF.

The V and J genes are TRBV6-5 and TRBJ1-3; D gene uncertain. Trimming removed 4 bases at V and 2 bases at J, with 12 bases between. This CDR3 has 15 residues. CDR1 MNHEY and CDR2 SVGAGI come from the germline V gene. CDR3 amino acids: CASSSVSGPGNTIYF. The CDR3 coding sequence is TGTGCCAGCAGTTCGGTGTCAGGCCCTGGAAACACCATATATTTT.

This sequence joins TRBV30 and TRBJ1-1, with a tentative D call TRBD1 (5 bases). In germline, CDR1 is GTSNPN, CDR2 SVGIG (reference sequence). The length of the CDR3 is 13 residues. Trimming removed 0 bases at V and 4 bases at J, with 9 bases between. The CDR3, as DNA: TGTGCCTGGAGTGTAGTGGGGGGCACTGAAGCTTTCTTT. Amino acid sequence: CAWSVVGGTEAFF.

This sequence joins TRBV6-1 and TRBJ1-1; D ambiguous. The CDR3 has 17 residues. Germline lookup yields CDR1 MNHNS and CDR2 SASEGT. V dropped 2 bases and J dropped 8 bases, with 24 bases sitting between them. CDR3 residues: CASSEMTTWSFGLEAFF. In DNA form, the CDR3 reads TGTGCCAGCAGTGAAATGACGACTTGGTCTTTCGGTCTCGAAGCTTTCTTT.

The rearrangement uses TRBV5-1 and TRBJ2-1; perhaps TRBD1 as D (6 bases). Trimming removed 7 bases from V and 3 bases from J, with 11 bases in between. CDR3 length: 13 amino acids. The germline gives CDR1 SGHRS, CDR2 YFSETQ. Written as DNA, the CDR3 is TGCGCCAGCCAAGAACAGGGCTACAATGAGCAGTTCTTC. Residues: CASQEQGYNEQFF.

V is TRBV6-7 and J is TRBJ2-4; 8 bases match TRBD1. TRBV6-7 is sorted into the ORF group, with uncertain function. Trimming took 2 bases from V and 0 from J; bases not matched to a gene: 3. The CDR3 runs 16 residues. CDR3 region: CASSYRQGLAKNIQYF. For the CDR3, the DNA is TGTGCCAGCAGTTACCGACAGGGGCTAGCCAAAAACATTCAGTACTTC.

The V call is TRBV19, the J call TRBJ1-1, with D hard to call. The V end lost 3 bases, the J end lost 3 bases, and 8 bases lay between the germline ends. This CDR3 is 13 amino acids long. CDR1 is LNHDA, CDR2 SQIVND, per germline (reference sequence). The CDR3 DNA is TGTGCCAGTAGTATTCGGAGGGACACTGAAGCTTTCTTT. This codes for CASSIRRDTEAFF.